This is a list of T cell receptor beta chains from one sample in a study of T cell responses to AZD1222 COVID-19 vaccine. Clones were sequenced by immunoSEQ multiplex PCR, and TCRdb holds only the in-frame ones, with some missing. The sample has over 130,000 clones; approximately 94% are singletons. The source was peripheral blood, collected on day 0 of AZD1222 vaccination. The receptors shown here come from an adult in good health. Both conserved end residues are part of each CDR3. The D gene is left open where the match is weak. Where a row states a size, it is once, few, many or the class of an expanded clone; other rows omit it.

>-|TRBJ2-7|TRBD1|TRBV3-1/TRBV3-2
TGTGCCAGCAGCCAAGATGGGACAGGGATGGACGAGCAGTACTTC
CASSQDGTGMDEQYF
>-|TRBJ1-6|-|TRBV6-5
TGTGCCAGCAGTTACTCTGGTGCTGACATTGGGCTTCCCCTCCACTTT
CASSYSGADIGLPLHF
>-|TRBJ2-7|TRBD2|TRBV18
TGTGCCAGCTCACCCCCAGGGACTAGCGGCTCGACCGGCTACTACGAGCAGTACTTC
CASSPPGTSGSTGYYEQYF
>-|TRBJ2-2|-|TRBV7-9
TGTGCCAGCAGCTTAGCCCGGGGGCCCTGGGAGCTGTTTTTT
CASSLARGPWELFF
>-|TRBJ1-2|-|TRBV29-1
TGCAGCGTTTTTACAGGGAACTATGGCTACACCTTC
CSVFTGNYGYTF
>-|TRBJ1-2|TRBD1|TRBV4-1
TGCGCCAGCAGCCAAGGGACAGGAGGTAGGGAGTATGGCTACACCTTC
CASSQGTGGREYGYTF
>-|TRBJ2-1|-|TRBV6-2/TRBV6-3
TGTGCCAGCAGTTCGACTCTCTACAATGAGCAGTTCTTC
CASSSTLYNEQFF
>-|TRBJ2-1|TRBD2|TRBV24-1
TGTGCCACCAGTGAGTCCGGGACTAGCGGGAGAGGCAATGAGCAGTTCTTC
CATSESGTSGRGNEQFF
>-|TRBJ1-1|-|TRBV2
TGTGCCAGCAGTGTCGAGAACACTGAAGCTTTCTTT
CASSVENTEAFF
>-|TRBJ2-2|-|TRBV7-9
TGTGCCAGCAGCTCCGACAGCTCACCGAACACCGGGGAGCTGTTTTTT
CASSSDSSPNTGELFF
>-|TRBJ1-5|-|TRBV5-1
TGCGCCAGCAGCTTGGACAACTATAGCAATCAGCCCCAGCATTTT
CASSLDNYSNQPQHF
>-|TRBJ2-7|TRBD2|TRBV6-2/TRBV6-3
TGTGCCAGCAACCCTGCTAGCGGGGGTTCCTACGAGCAGTACTTC
CASNPASGGSYEQYF
>many|TRBJ1-3|-|TRBV7-2
TGTGCCAGCAGCTTAGTTTCTAGCTCTGGAAACACCATATATTTT
CASSLVSSSGNTIYF
>-|TRBJ1-2|-|TRBV7-8
TGTGCCAGCAGCCCGGACATTTTTACTAACTATGGCTACACCTTC
CASSPDIFTNYGYTF
>-|TRBJ2-7|-|TRBV27
TGTGCCAGCAGTTTTTGGGGTGGGAACTACGAGCAGTACTTC
CASSFWGGNYEQYF
>-|TRBJ2-7|TRBD2|TRBV5-1
TGCGCCAGCAGCTTGCGACTAGCGGACTACGAGCAGTACTTC
CASSLRLADYEQYF
>-|TRBJ2-7|TRBD2|TRBV5-1
TGCGCCAGCAGCCACACAGGGACTAGCGGGAGCTACGAGCAGTACTTC
CASSHTGTSGSYEQYF
>-|TRBJ2-3|-|TRBV29-1
TGCAGCGTTGAATTCAGCACAGATACGCAGTATTTT
CSVEFSTDTQYF
>-|TRBJ1-2|-|TRBV4-1
TGCGCCAGCAGCCAAGTTATGGACTTTGGCTACACCTTC
CASSQVMDFGYTF
>-|TRBJ1-6|-|TRBV19
TGTGCCAGTACCGCACCAGGAAGTTCCTATAATTCACCCCTCCACTTT
CASTAPGSSYNSPLHF
>-|TRBJ1-5|-|TRBV19
TGTGCCAGTAGTGGGGTTGGGGGGAGCAATCAGCCCCAGCATTTT
CASSGVGGSNQPQHF
>-|TRBJ1-4|-|TRBV11-2
TGTGCCAGCAGCATAGAGGGGTATAATGAAAAACTGTTTTTT
CASSIEGYNEKLFF
>-|TRBJ1-1|-|TRBV3-1/TRBV3-2
TGTGCCAGCAGTCCCGGTATGGGTACTGAAGCTTTCTTT
CASSPGMGTEAFF
>-|TRBJ2-7|-|TRBV14
TGTGCCAGCAGCCAAGGCGGCGGGCCCTCCTACGAGCAGTACTTC
CASSQGGGPSYEQYF
>-|TRBJ1-2|-|TRBV6-5
TGTGCCAGCAGTTTCTCGGGCAGGGTGGGGAATGGCTACACCTTC
CASSFSGRVGNGYTF
>once|TRBJ1-1|-|TRBV11-2
TGTGCCAGCAGCTTAGATCATCGGGGAATCGGTGAAGCTTTCTTT
CASSLDHRGIGEAFF
>-|TRBJ2-1|-|TRBV7-2
TGTGCCAGCAGCTTCGGTGGTAGCAGTAATGAGCAGTTCTTC
CASSFGGSSNEQFF
>once|TRBJ1-1|TRBD1|TRBV7-9
TGTGCCAGCAGCCGGGACAGGGGGCAGACTGAAGCTTTCTTT
CASSRDRGQTEAFF
>-|TRBJ1-1|-|TRBV6-2/TRBV6-3
TGTGCCAGCAGCCATCTTATTGGAATGAACACTGAAGCTTTCTTT
CASSHLIGMNTEAFF
>-|TRBJ1-5|-|TRBV6-6
TGTGCCAGCAGTTACTCGGATCAGCCCCAGCATTTT
CASSYSDQPQHF
>-|TRBJ1-1|-|TRBV6-2/TRBV6-3
TGTGCCAGCAGTTTAGGGTTTGAAGCTTTCTTT
CASSLGFEAFF
>-|TRBJ2-1|-|TRBV7-9
TGTGCCAGCAGCTTAGGGGGCGAGGGGGTTGAGCAGTTCTTC
CASSLGGEGVEQFF
>-|TRBJ2-7|-|TRBV30
TGTGCCTGGAGTTTTGGTACGGGGTCTAGGCTCTACGAGCAGTACTTC
CAWSFGTGSRLYEQYF
>once|TRBJ1-2|-|TRBV20-1
TGCAGTGCTAACTTCGGTGCGGGCTACACCTTC
CSANFGAGYTF
>-|TRBJ2-1|-|TRBV5-6
TGTGCCAGCAGCTTGCAGGCCTCCTACAATGAGCAGTTCTTC
CASSLQASYNEQFF
>-|TRBJ2-7|TRBD1|TRBV28
TGTGCCAGCATCCGGCCCGGGACAGGCTACGAGCAGTACTTC
CASIRPGTGYEQYF
>-|TRBJ2-1|TRBD2|TRBV19
TGTGCCACCCAACTAGCGGGGTACAATGAGCAGTTCTTC
CATQLAGYNEQFF
>few|TRBJ1-2|-|TRBV5-5
TGTGCCAGCAGCCTCGCGGGCCAGGCGTATGGCTACACCTTC
CASSLAGQAYGYTF
>-|TRBJ1-1|-|TRBV30
TGTGCCTGGAGTGTACGTCGGGGCACTGAAGCTTTCTTT
CAWSVRRGTEAFF
>-|TRBJ2-7|-|TRBV21-1
TGTGCCAGCAGCAAAGCCGGGGCGGTACTCTACGAGCAGTACTTC
CASSKAGAVLYEQYF
>once|TRBJ1-2|-|TRBV6-1
TGTGCCAGCGTGACAGCTTCGGGCTACACCTTC
CASVTASGYTF
>-|TRBJ2-7|TRBD1|TRBV5-5
TGTGCCAGCAGCTTGCAGAACGGCAGGGGGACCTACGAGCAGTACTTC
CASSLQNGRGTYEQYF
>-|TRBJ1-3|-|TRBV9
TGTGCCAGCAGCCCACACACTGCACCCTCTGGAAACACCATATATTTT
CASSPHTAPSGNTIYF
>-|TRBJ2-7|TRBD2|TRBV2
TGTGCCAGCAGTGGGACTAGCGGAGCCTACGAGCAGTACTTC
CASSGTSGAYEQYF
>once|TRBJ1-3|-|TRBV6-1
TGTGCCAGCAGTGAAGTAGGTGAAGGAAACACCATATATTTT
CASSEVGEGNTIYF
>-|TRBJ1-2|-|TRBV6-2/TRBV6-3
TGTGCCAGCAGTTACACTGCGCGGGAAGGGGGCTACACCTTC
CASSYTAREGGYTF
>-|TRBJ2-5|-|TRBV27
TGTGCCAGCAGTTTAACCCCTGCCGGGGGCCAGTACTTC
CASSLTPAGGQYF
>-|TRBJ2-7|TRBD2|TRBV27
TGTGCCAGCAGTGGACTAGCGGGTATTGGACACCACTCCTACGAGCAGTACTTC
CASSGLAGIGHHSYEQYF
>-|TRBJ1-1|-|TRBV6-5
TGTGCCAGCACAGGAGGCACTGAAGCTTTCTTT
CASTGGTEAFF
>-|TRBJ2-7|-|TRBV7-2
TGTGCCAGCAGCCAGAAGGGGACAACCTACGAGCAGTACTTC
CASSQKGTTYEQYF
>-|TRBJ1-1|TRBD1|TRBV14
TGTGCCAGCAGCCAAACAGGGGGCGGTGAAGCTTTCTTT
CASSQTGGGEAFF
>-|TRBJ1-2|-|TRBV12-3/TRBV12-4
TGTGCCAGCAGTTCGTCCACAGGCTATGGCTACACCTTC
CASSSSTGYGYTF
>-|TRBJ1-2|-|TRBV3-1/TRBV3-2
TGTGCCAGCAGCCAAAACCTAGGGGGGCTAGCTGGCTACACCTTC
CASSQNLGGLAGYTF
>-|TRBJ1-6|TRBD1|TRBV30
TGTGCCTGGAGTGACCCCCGGGACAGGGGGAGGAGTGGGAATTCACCCCTCCACTTT
CAWSDPRDRGRSGNSPLHF
>-|TRBJ2-3|TRBD1|TRBV19
TGTGCCAGTAGTAGGGAACAGGGGGTCGGCACAGATACGCAGTATTTT
CASSREQGVGTDTQYF
>-|TRBJ2-5|-|TRBV9
TGTGCCAGCAGCGTAGCTCCGAGTGGGGAGACCCAGTACTTC
CASSVAPSGETQYF